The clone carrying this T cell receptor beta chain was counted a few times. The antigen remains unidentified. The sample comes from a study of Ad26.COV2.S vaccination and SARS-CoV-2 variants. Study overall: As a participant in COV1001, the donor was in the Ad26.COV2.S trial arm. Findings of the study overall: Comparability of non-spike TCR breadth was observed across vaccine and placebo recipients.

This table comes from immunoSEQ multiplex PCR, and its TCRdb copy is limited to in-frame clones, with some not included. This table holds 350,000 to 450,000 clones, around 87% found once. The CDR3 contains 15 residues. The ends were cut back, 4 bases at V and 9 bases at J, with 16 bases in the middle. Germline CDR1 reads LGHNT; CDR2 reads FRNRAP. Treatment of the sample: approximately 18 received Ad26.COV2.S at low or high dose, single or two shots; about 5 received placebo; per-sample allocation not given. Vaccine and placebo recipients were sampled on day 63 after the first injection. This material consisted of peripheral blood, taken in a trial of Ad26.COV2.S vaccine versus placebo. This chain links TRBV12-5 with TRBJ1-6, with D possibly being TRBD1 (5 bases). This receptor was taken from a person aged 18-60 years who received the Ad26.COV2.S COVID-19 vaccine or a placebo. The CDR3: CASGSPGTGSSPLHF. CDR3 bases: TGTGCTAGTGGTTCCCCCGGGACGGGCTCTTCACCCCTCCACTTT.